This T cell receptor (beta chain) was sequenced during a study of T cells after yellow fever vaccination. Study as a whole: The authors prepared low-cell-number fractions using SMART-Seq v4 Ultra Low Input.

With respect to this clonotype: What it recognizes is unknown.

The V segment lost 5 bases and the J segment 0 bases; nucleotides outside the gene matches: 12. Germline V gene data show CDR1 as MNHEY and CDR2 as SVGEGT. The CDR3 sequence is 18 residues long. Study results and caveats: One caveat is that FACS-sorted repertoires could contain abundant clonotypes contaminating from the bulk population. Booster sampling recovered most clones from primary vaccination (roughly 96% CD4, approximately 90% CD8).

Generation of TCR cDNA used 5'RACE template switching (which added a universal primer site and UMIs). TCRdb analysed the 5' RACE reads with MiXCR anew, one entry per CDR3 protein. This sample has hundreds of thousands of distinct CDR3 sequences, with about 5.2% found just once. The TCR originated in a man aged 18 to 29 who received the YFV17D yellow fever vaccine. The sequencing used CD4+ T cells sorted from PBMCs, collected on the day of the yellow fever booster vaccination. The rearrangement links TRBV6-2 or TRBV6-3 to TRBJ2-2, with 7 bases identical to TRBD1. This CDR3 reads CASSDTSRQGANTGELFF. The CDR3 coding sequence is TGTGCCAGCAGTGACACCTCTAGGCAGGGGGCGAACACCGGGGAGCTGTTTTTT.